This record covers a single TCR beta chain. This specimen comes from a study of T cells expressing NK-cell markers. TCRdb processed the 5' RACE reads again and assigns one entry to each CDR3 protein, with no DNA. The sample totals about 190,000 distinct CDR3 sequences; its top ten clones hold 20% to 25%. The CDR3 is 14 residues long. Germline assignment: CDR1 SNHLY and CDR2 FYNNEI. The chain uses TRBV2 and TRBJ1-4; the D call from TCRdb, TRBD1, cannot be confirmed without DNA. This TCR derives from a man aged 18-70 years in good health. Sequencing input: blood T cells: a sorted CD56 or NKG2C T cell subset, CD4+ or CD8+ T cells, or bulk PBMC T cells (not recorded which). This CDR3 is CASRPTGRGEKLFF.